Shown below are 15 T cell receptor beta chains from a single sample sequenced in a study of OX40 agonist ivuxolimab in advanced cancers. The method was immunoSEQ multiplex PCR; TCRdb's version includes in-frame clones alone and lacks a portion of them. The sample carries roughly 30,000 clones, approximately 85% recorded once. The sequences come from CD4+ or CD8+ T cells sorted from blood, collected in a trial of the OX40 agonist ivuxolimab. All receptors derive from an adult with an advanced solid tumor such as melanoma, head and neck, liver or kidney cancer.

This rearrangement joins TRBV6-5 to TRBJ2-3; unclear D gene. Germline V gives CDR1 MNHEY, CDR2 SVGAGI. The V end lost 6 bases, the J end lost 5 bases, and 9 bases lay between the germline ends. The CDR3 is 12 residues long. The CDR3 region has the DNA TGTGCCAGCAGCCCCACCCGAGATACGCAGTATTTT. Protein: CASSPTRDTQYF.

The chain has TRBV4-3 and TRBJ2-5, with 8 bases lining up with TRBD1. Per the germline V gene, CDR1 is LGHNA and CDR2 is YSLEER. The CDR3 length is 15 residues. V was clipped by 4 bases and J by 2 bases; unmatched bases: 6. CDR3 sequence: CASSRLWTGQETQYF. CDR3 bases: TGCGCCAGCAGCCGCTTATGGACAGGGCAAGAGACCCAGTACTTC.

This rearrangement joins TRBV7-9 to TRBJ2-1, with TRBD2 matching over 10 bases. The CDR3 totals 14 residues. Germline assignment: CDR1 SEHNR and CDR2 FQNEAQ (reference sequence). The V segment lost 3 bases and the J segment 8 bases; nucleotides outside the gene matches: 4. Here the CDR3 DNA reads TGTGCCAGCAGCTTTCTAGCGGGGGCAGATGAGCAGTTCTTC. Its translation is CASSFLAGADEQFF.

The chain recombines TRBV9 with TRBJ2-6; possibly TRBD2 for D (5 bases). The CDR3 sequence is 18 residues long. CDR1 is SGDLS, CDR2 YYNGEE, per germline. V was cut by 4 bases and J by 4 bases, with 21 bases left in between. The CDR3 nucleotides read TGTGCCAGCAGCCCCACCGGACTCGAAATAGGGGGGGCCAACGTCCTGACTTTC. Amino acids: CASSPTGLEIGGANVLTF.

The gene calls are TRBV9 and TRBJ2-7; D possibly corresponds to TRBD2 (6 bases). Trimming cost V 0 bases and J 1 base, with 8 bases left between them. Germline assignment: CDR1 SGDLS and CDR2 YYNGEE. This CDR3 is 14 amino acids long. CDR3 sequence: CASSVGGVSYEQYF. The CDR3 region has the DNA TGTGCCAGCAGCGTAGGCGGGGTTTCCTACGAGCAGTACTTC.

The chain uses TRBV7-8 and TRBJ2-1; D ambiguous. The germline CDR1 and CDR2 sequences are SGHVS and FQNEAQ. The germline V and J ends were trimmed by 1 base and 3 bases, with 4 bases remaining between them. CDR3 length: 13 amino acids. The CDR3 protein is CASSLVGYNEQFF. The CDR3 nucleotides are TGTGCCAGCAGCTTAGTTGGCTACAATGAGCAGTTCTTC.

The chain links TRBV6-4 to TRBJ1-5; a possible D gene is TRBD1 (6 bases). Trimming removed 6 bases from V and 3 bases from J, with 15 bases in between. The CDR3 is made up of 15 amino acids. The germline V gene encodes CDR1 MRHNA and CDR2 SNTAGT. CDR3 coding DNA: TGTGCCAGCAGGTACGACAGGAATAACAATCAGCCCCAGCATTTT. Its translation: CASRYDRNNNQPQHF.

This chain connects TRBV30 to TRBJ1-2; D is ambiguous. The CDR3 has 14 residues. The V gene lost 0 bases and the J gene lost 3 bases, with 11 bases spanning the gap. CDR1 is GTSNPN, CDR2 SVGIG, per germline (reference sequence). DNA of the CDR3: TGTGCCTGGAGTGTCTCAGGATCTTACTATGGCTACACCTTC. Translated, it gives CAWSVSGSYYGYTF.

This sequence joins TRBV5-1 and TRBJ2-1; TRBD2 matches at 13 bases. V was pared by 3 bases and J by 10 bases, with 7 bases of the junction left unmatched. Looked up from germline, CDR1 is SGHRS and CDR2 is YFSETQ. The CDR3 length is 15 residues. In nucleotides, the CDR3 is TGCGCCAGCAGCTGGACTAGCGGGGGTCTAGGGGAGCAGTTCTTC. It is translated as CASSWTSGGLGEQFF.

The sample holds a few counts of this clone. This sequence joins TRBV6-6 and TRBJ2-7; no clear D gene. CDR1 and CDR2 (germline): MNHNY, SVGAGI (reference sequence). The CDR3 is 13 amino acids. Trimming left V 0 bases short and J 6 bases short, with 9 bases between. In DNA, the CDR3 is TGTGCCAGCAGTTACTCGAACTGGTCCGAGCAGTACTTC. This encodes CASSYSNWSEQYF.

The chain combines TRBV6-6 with TRBJ2-2; a possible D gene is TRBD2 (5 bases). Looked up from germline, CDR1 is MNHNY and CDR2 is SVGAGI (reference sequence). The CDR3 length is 15 residues. The V end was cut by 0 bases, the J end by 5 bases, with 10 bases between. CDR3 sequence (DNA): TGTGCCAGCAGTTACTCTTCCGGGGATACCGGGGAGCTGTTTTTT. Translation gives CASSYSSGDTGELFF.

CDR3 nucleotide sequence: TGTGCCAGCAGGACAGGGTCCTACGAGCAGTACTTC. Amino acids: CASRTGSYEQYF. The genes are TRBV28 and TRBJ2-7; 7 bases are a match to TRBD1. The CDR3 spans 12 residues. From germline, CDR1 is MDHEN and CDR2 SYDVKM. With 6 bases clipped from V and 1 base from J, the junction kept 0 bases outside the gene matches. Combining the CDR3 with reference TRBV28 and TRBJ2-7 gives the whole variable domain DVKVTQSSRYLVKRTGEKVFLECVQDMDHENMFWYRQDPGLGLRLIYFSYDVKMKEKGDIPEGYSVSREKKERFSLILESASTNQTSMYLCASRTGSYEQYFGPGTRLTVT.

This clone occurred once. DNA for the CDR3: TGCAGCGTTTCGGCAGGGGGTCGGGGCTACACCTTC. The encoded protein is CSVSAGGRGYTF. The chain combines TRBV29-1 with TRBJ1-2; 7 bases fit TRBD1. Germline assignment: CDR1 SQVTM and CDR2 ANQGSEA. V shed 5 bases, J shed 8 bases, and the junction held 8 bases outside the gene matches. This CDR3 has 12 residues.

The chain combines TRBV27 with TRBJ1-1; weak D call: TRBD1 (6 bases). The CDR3 loop spans 17 amino acids. Deletions cut 1 base from V and 5 bases from J, with 20 bases between. The germline V gene encodes CDR1 MNHEY and CDR2 SMNVEV (reference sequence). The CDR3 loop reads CASSLWAIQGLGTEAFF. DNA for the CDR3: TGTGCCAGCAGTTTATGGGCAATACAGGGCCTTGGGACTGAAGCTTTCTTT.

This chain joins TRBV6-5 and TRBJ2-7, with D unclear. The CDR3 is 12 residues long. From germline, CDR1 is MNHEY and CDR2 SVGAGI. V gave up 0 bases and J gave up 7 bases, with 7 bases separating them. The CDR3 DNA reads as TGTGCCAGCAGTTACTCGAAGGCTGAGCAGTACTTC. Encoded protein: CASSYSKAEQYF.